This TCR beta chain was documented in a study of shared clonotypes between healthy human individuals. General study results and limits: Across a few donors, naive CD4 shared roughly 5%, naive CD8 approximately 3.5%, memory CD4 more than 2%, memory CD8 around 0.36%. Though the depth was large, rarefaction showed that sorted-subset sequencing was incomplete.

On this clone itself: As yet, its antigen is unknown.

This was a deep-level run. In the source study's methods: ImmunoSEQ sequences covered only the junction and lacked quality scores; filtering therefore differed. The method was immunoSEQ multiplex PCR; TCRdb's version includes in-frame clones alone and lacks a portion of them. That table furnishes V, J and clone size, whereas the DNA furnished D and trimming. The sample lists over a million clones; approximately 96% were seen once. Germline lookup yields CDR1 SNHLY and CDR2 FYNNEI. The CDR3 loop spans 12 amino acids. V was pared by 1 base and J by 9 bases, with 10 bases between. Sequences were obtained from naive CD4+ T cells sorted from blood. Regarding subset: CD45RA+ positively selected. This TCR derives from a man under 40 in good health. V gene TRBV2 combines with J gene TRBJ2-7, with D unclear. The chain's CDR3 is CASSEDSSRQYF. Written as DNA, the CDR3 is TGTGCCAGCAGTGAAGACAGTTCAAGGCAGTACTTC.